Given below is one TCR beta chain in context. This sample was taken from a study of T cell changes during pregnancy in multiple sclerosis. CDR1 is SGHDT and CDR2 is YYEEEE in the germline V gene. CDR3 size: 15 residues. With 0 bases removed from V and 0 bases from J, the gap between germline ends came to 9 bases. Assay used: immunoSEQ multiplex PCR; TCRdb lists only in-frame clones, some missing. The sample contains around 70,000 clones, 92% of which appear only once. The V call is TRBV5-6, the J call TRBJ1-1, with D hard to call. This clonotype was obtained from a female donor in good health, enrolled as a control in a pregnancy study. Source: peripheral blood, taken in the first trimester of pregnancy. The CDR3 nucleotides read TGTGCCAGCAGCTTGGTTCTGGAGCTGAACACTGAAGCTTTCTTT. This translates into CASSLVLELNTEAFF.